This T cell receptor (beta chain) came from a study of T-cell memory formation after mild COVID-19. Using its own MiXCR run on the 5' RACE reads, TCRdb lists one record per CDR3 protein. Of just under 350,000 distinct CDR3 sequences listed, 10% to 15% are singletons. Trimming left V 6 bases short and J 5 bases short, with 13 bases between. The germline CDR1 and CDR2 sequences are LNHDA and SQIVND (reference sequence). There are 13 residues in the CDR3. The sequence derives from a man younger than 35 who had mild COVID-19 (a few samples of this study predate the infection). Cell type and time point are not known. Material: PBMCs or a T cell subset sorted from them (not recorded which). The genes are TRBV19 and TRBJ2-5; D remains unclear. Here the CDR3 reads CASSPNLLETQYF. In nucleotides, the CDR3 is TGTGCCAGTAGCCCCAACCTTCTGGAGACCCAGTACTTC.